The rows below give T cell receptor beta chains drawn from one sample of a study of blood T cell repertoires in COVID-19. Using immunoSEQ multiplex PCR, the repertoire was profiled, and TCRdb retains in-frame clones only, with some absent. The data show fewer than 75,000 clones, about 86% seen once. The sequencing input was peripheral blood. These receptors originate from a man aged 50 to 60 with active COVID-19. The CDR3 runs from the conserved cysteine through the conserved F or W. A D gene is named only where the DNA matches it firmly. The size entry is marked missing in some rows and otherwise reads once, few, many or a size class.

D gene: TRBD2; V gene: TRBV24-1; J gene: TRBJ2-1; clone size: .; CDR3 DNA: TGTGCCACCAGTGATGATACTAGCGGGAGGAGTGATGAGCAGTTCTTC; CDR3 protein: CATSDDTSGRSDEQFF
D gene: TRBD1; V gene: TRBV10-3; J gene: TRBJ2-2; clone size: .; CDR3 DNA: TGTGCCATGGGACAGGCGAACACCGGGGAGCTGTTTTTT; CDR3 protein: CAMGQANTGELFF
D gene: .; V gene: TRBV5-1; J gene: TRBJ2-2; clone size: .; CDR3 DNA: TGCGCCAGCAGCTTGGGCCATGCAGGGTGGACCGGGGAGCTGTTTTTT; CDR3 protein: CASSLGHAGWTGELFF
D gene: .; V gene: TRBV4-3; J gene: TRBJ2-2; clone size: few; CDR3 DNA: TGCGCCAGCAGCCAAGTTGTGGGAGGAGGTACCGGGGAGCTGTTTTTT; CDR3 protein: CASSQVVGGGTGELFF
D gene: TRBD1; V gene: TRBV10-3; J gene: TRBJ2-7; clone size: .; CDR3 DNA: TGTGCCATCAGCGAATCGACAGGGACGACCTACGAGCAGTACTTC; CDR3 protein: CAISESTGTTYEQYF
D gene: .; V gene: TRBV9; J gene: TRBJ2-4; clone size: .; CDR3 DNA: TGTGCCAGCAGTTCCAGGGAAGACATTCAGTACTTC; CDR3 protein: CASSSREDIQYF
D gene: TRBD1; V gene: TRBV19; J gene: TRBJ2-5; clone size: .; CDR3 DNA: TGTGCCACGCGGACAGGGCAAGAGACCCAGTACTTC; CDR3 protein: CATRTGQETQYF
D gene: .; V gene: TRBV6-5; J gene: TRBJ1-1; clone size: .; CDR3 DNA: TGTGCCAGCAGTAGACAAACCCAACGCGCTGAAGCTTTCTTT; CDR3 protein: CASSRQTQRAEAFF
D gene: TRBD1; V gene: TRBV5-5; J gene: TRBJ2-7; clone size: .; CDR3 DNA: TGTGCCAGCAGCTTGACCGGGACAGGGCTCTACGAGCAGTACTTC; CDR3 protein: CASSLTGTGLYEQYF
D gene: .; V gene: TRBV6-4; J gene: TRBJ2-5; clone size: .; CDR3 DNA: TGTGCCAGCAGTGAAACAGCCCAAGAGACCCAGTACTTC; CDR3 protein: CASSETAQETQYF
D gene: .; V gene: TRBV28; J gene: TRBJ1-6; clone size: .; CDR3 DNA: TGTGCCAGCAGCTTACTCGCTTACAGGGCTCGCTCCTATAATTCACCCCTCCACTTT; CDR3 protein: CASSLLAYRARSYNSPLHF
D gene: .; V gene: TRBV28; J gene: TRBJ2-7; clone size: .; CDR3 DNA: TGTGCCAGCACCAGGCCCAGCCCACGAGGAGGGGTCGAGCAGTACTTC; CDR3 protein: CASTRPSPRGGVEQYF
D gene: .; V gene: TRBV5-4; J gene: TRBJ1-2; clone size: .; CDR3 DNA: TGTGCCAGCAGCTTGGTAACGGGGATGGGCGGCTACACCTTC; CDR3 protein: CASSLVTGMGGYTF
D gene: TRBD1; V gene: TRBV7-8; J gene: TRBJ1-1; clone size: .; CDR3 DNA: TGTGCCAGCAGCTTAGAGGGACAGATGAACACTGAAGCTTTCTTT; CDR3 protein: CASSLEGQMNTEAFF
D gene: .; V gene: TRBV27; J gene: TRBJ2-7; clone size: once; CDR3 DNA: TGTGCCAGCAGTGAGGGCCGGAAGGACTACGAGCAGTACTTC; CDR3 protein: CASSEGRKDYEQYF
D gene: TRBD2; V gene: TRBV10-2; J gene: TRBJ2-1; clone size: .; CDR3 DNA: TGCGCCAGCCGCGCTAGCGGGGGTAGCTCCTACAATGAGCAGTTCTTC; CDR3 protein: CASRASGGSSYNEQFF
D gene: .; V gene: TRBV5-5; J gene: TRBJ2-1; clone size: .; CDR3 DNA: TGTGCCAGCAGCTTGGTACTAGCAAGTTTAAATGAGCAGTTCTTC; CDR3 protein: CASSLVLASLNEQFF
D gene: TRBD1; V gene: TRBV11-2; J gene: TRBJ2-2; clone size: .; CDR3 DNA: TGTGCCAGCAGCGGAAGCAGGGGGACCGGGGAGCTGTTTTTT; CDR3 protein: CASSGSRGTGELFF